A selection of T cell receptor beta chains follows, all from one sample in a study of cytomegalovirus exposure and HLA in healthy donors. This table comes from immunoSEQ multiplex PCR, and its TCRdb copy is limited to in-frame clones, with some not included. The sample records some 120,000 clones, around nine tenths being singletons. Material: PBMCs. Every receptor here comes from a man younger than 45 in good health and CMV-seronegative. Each CDR3 is given with its conserved first and last residue. Each record gives: J gene, clone size, D gene, V gene, CDR3 DNA, CDR3 protein. The D gene is left open where the match is weak. A row's size may be missing; if present it is once, few, many or a size class.

>TRBJ2-7|.|TRBD2|TRBV27
TGTGCCAGCAGTTTAGAGGGGACTAGCGGGTTCTACGAGCAGTACTTC
CASSLEGTSGFYEQYF
>TRBJ1-2|.|TRBD1|TRBV7-2
TGTGCCAGCAGCTTAGACCCGGGACAGCCGGAGGGCTACACCTTC
CASSLDPGQPEGYTF
>TRBJ2-7|.|.|TRBV14
TGTGCCAGCAGCCAAGTTTTGTCGGACAATGGAACCGGGACTCACTATACTACCCTCTACGAGCAGTACTTC
CASSQVLSDNGTGTHYTTLYEQYF
>TRBJ1-2|.|.|TRBV11-2
TGTGCCAGCAGCTGGACAGACTCTAACTATGGCTACACCTTC
CASSWTDSNYGYTF
>TRBJ2-7|.|.|TRBV7-9
TGTGCCAGCAGCCGACAGTACGAGCAGTACTTC
CASSRQYEQYF
>TRBJ2-1|.|.|TRBV15
TGTGCCACCAGCAGAGATCAGAGCGGAGTCACTTACTACAATGAGCAGTTCTTC
CATSRDQSGVTYYNEQFF
>TRBJ2-7|.|.|TRBV4-3
TGCGCCAGCAGCCCTCTTGGAGGAGAATCCTACGAGCAGTACTTC
CASSPLGGESYEQYF
>TRBJ1-1|.|TRBD1|TRBV19
TGTGCCAGTATGGGGACAGGGGGCGGAGGCACTGAAGCTTTCTTT
CASMGTGGGGTEAFF
>TRBJ2-3|.|TRBD2|TRBV29-1
TGCAGCGTCGCGGGGGATTTGAGCACAGATACGCAGTATTTT
CSVAGDLSTDTQYF
>TRBJ1-1|.|.|TRBV5-1
TGCGCCAGCAACGGACAGCTGAACACTGAAGCTTTCTTT
CASNGQLNTEAFF
>TRBJ2-7|.|.|TRBV7-2
TGTGCCAGCAGCTTCCGACAGGCCTACGAGCAGTACTTC
CASSFRQAYEQYF
>TRBJ1-4|.|TRBD1|TRBV7-9
TGTGCCAGCAGCCTGGACAGGGGGAATGAAAAACTGTTTTTT
CASSLDRGNEKLFF
>TRBJ2-1|.|.|TRBV9
TGTGCCAGCAGCCTCAGAGGAGGGAGTGGGGAGCAGTTCTTC
CASSLRGGSGEQFF
>TRBJ2-1|once|TRBD2|TRBV11-2
TGTGCCAGCAGCTTGGGGACTAGCAGGTCCTACAATGAGCAGTTCTTC
CASSLGTSRSYNEQFF
>TRBJ2-3|.|TRBD2|TRBV9
TGTGCCAGCACCCAGCGGGGGAGTACAGATACGCAGTATTTT
CASTQRGSTDTQYF
>TRBJ2-7|.|TRBD1|TRBV7-2
TGTGCCAGCAGCTCCCGGACAGGGGACTACTACGAGCAGTACTTC
CASSSRTGDYYEQYF
>TRBJ2-5|.|TRBD2|TRBV29-1
TGCAGCGTTGTTAGGGAGGGCCGTCAAGAGACCCAGTACTTC
CSVVREGRQETQYF
>TRBJ1-5|.|.|TRBV7-3
TGTGCCAGCAGCTTAAACTCGGGCAATCAGCCCCAGCATTTT
CASSLNSGNQPQHF
>TRBJ2-7|.|TRBD1|TRBV2
TGTGCCAGCACCCTAGACAGGGCTGAGCAGTACTTC
CASTLDRAEQYF
>TRBJ1-1|.|.|TRBV9
TGTGCCAGCAGCGAGATGCCAGGGTATCGGACTGAAGCTTTCTTT
CASSEMPGYRTEAFF
>TRBJ2-1|.|TRBD2|TRBV5-4
TGTGCCAGCAGCGTGACTAGCGGGAGAGGGGGTGAGCAGTTCTTC
CASSVTSGRGGEQFF
>TRBJ2-5|.|.|TRBV4-1
TGCGCCAGCAGCCAAGATCAGGGGAATCGGGGGACCCAGTACTTC
CASSQDQGNRGTQYF
>TRBJ1-1|.|.|TRBV9
TGTGCCAGCAGCGTAGGCGGGACGGGGAACACTGAAGCTTTCTTT
CASSVGGTGNTEAFF
>TRBJ2-5|.|.|TRBV7-2
TGTGCCAGCAGCCCCCCAGGGACCCAGTACTTC
CASSPPGTQYF
>TRBJ1-5|.|.|TRBV7-9
TGTGCCAGCAGCGAACAAAATCAGCCCCAGCATTTT
CASSEQNQPQHF
>TRBJ2-1|.|TRBD2|TRBV27
TGTGCCAGCAGAAGAGCGGGAGGGCCGGTCAATGAGCAGTTCTTC
CASRRAGGPVNEQFF
>TRBJ1-5|once|.|TRBV19
TGTGCCAGTAGTCCGGGACTCTTCGGGGAGCAGCCCCAGCATTTT
CASSPGLFGEQPQHF
>TRBJ2-2|.|.|TRBV6-5
TGTGCCAGCAGCCACCCGACTATAAGACCCGGGGAGCTGTTTTTT
CASSHPTIRPGELFF
>TRBJ2-5|.|.|TRBV6-5
TGTGCCAGCAGCCCGGGGGAGACCCAGTACTTC
CASSPGETQYF
>TRBJ2-2|.|TRBD2|TRBV6-5
TGTGCCAGCAGGGGTCCTAGCGGGAGAGCGGGGGAGCTGTTTTTT
CASRGPSGRAGELFF
>TRBJ2-3|.|.|TRBV6-5
TGTGCCAGCTTGGGGGGTAGCACAGATACGCAGTATTTT
CASLGGSTDTQYF
>TRBJ2-7|.|TRBD2|TRBV5-4
TGTGCCAGCAGCTTGGTTCTAGCGGGGGAGCAGTACTTC
CASSLVLAGEQYF
>TRBJ1-6|.|TRBD1|TRBV30
TGTGCCTGGGCTTCGACAGGGACATCACCCCTCCACTTT
CAWASTGTSPLHF
>TRBJ2-2|.|TRBD2|TRBV9
TGTGCCAGCAGCGTAGAGCTAGCGGGAGGGCAAGGCGGGGAGCTGTTTTTT
CASSVELAGGQGGELFF
>TRBJ2-5|.|.|TRBV9
TGTGCCAGCAGCGTTACAGGGCGGTGGGAGACCCAGTACTTC
CASSVTGRWETQYF
>TRBJ2-7|.|TRBD2|TRBV7-8
TGTGCCAGCTCTAGGACTAGCGAGCAGTACTTC
CASSRTSEQYF
>TRBJ2-7|once|TRBD2|TRBV29-1
TGCAGCGTTGCTAGCGGGAGATACGAGCAGTACTTC
CSVASGRYEQYF
>TRBJ2-7|once|.|TRBV9
TGTGCCAGCAGCGGGGCAGGGGACTACGAGCAGTACTTC
CASSGAGDYEQYF
>TRBJ2-5|.|.|TRBV7-9
TGTGCCAGCAGCTTAGCGCTAAGTGGCGACTTACGGTACTTC
CASSLALSGDLRYF
>TRBJ2-7|.|TRBD2|TRBV7-9
TGTGCCAGCAGCTTAGCTAGCGGGAGTAGCAACGAGCAGTACTTC
CASSLASGSSNEQYF
>TRBJ2-7|.|TRBD2|TRBV25-1
TGTGCCAGCAGTAGTGGGACTACCCACGTCTACGAGCAGTACTTC
CASSSGTTHVYEQYF